A selection of T cell receptor beta chains follows, all from one sample in a study of blood T cell repertoires in COVID-19. Sequenced by immunoSEQ multiplex PCR; TCRdb stores in-frame clones only, minus some. The table includes about 220,000 clones, around three quarters detected once. The source material was peripheral blood. These receptors were collected from a woman between 65 and 79 years old with acute or convalescent COVID-19. Both conserved end residues are part of each CDR3. The D gene is left open where the match is weak. Clone size is given for some rows only: seen once, a few or many times, or a class if the clone is expanded.

-,-,TRBJ2-2,TRBV5-1,CASSLPGTTSTGELFF,TGCGCCAGCAGCTTGCCCGGGACAACTAGCACCGGGGAGCTGTTTTTT
-,-,TRBJ1-6,TRBV2,CASSEAGGSVSPLHF,TGTGCCAGCAGTGAAGCTGGGGGGTCGGTTTCACCCCTCCACTTT
-,TRBD1,TRBJ2-5,TRBV28,CASRPTGGGGETQYF,TGTGCCAGCAGACCCACAGGGGGCGGGGGAGAGACCCAGTACTTC
few,TRBD2,TRBJ2-7,TRBV6-5,CASSLAGGWYEQYF,TGTGCCAGCAGCCTAGCGGGGGGGTGGTACGAGCAGTACTTC
-,-,TRBJ2-3,TRBV4-1,CASSQGGQGAPRADTQYF,TGCGCCAGCAGCCAAGGGGGCCAAGGGGCTCCTAGGGCAGATACGCAGTATTTT
-,-,TRBJ1-5,TRBV28,CASSLTWQNQPQHF,TGTGCCAGCAGTTTAACCTGGCAAAATCAGCCCCAGCATTTT
-,-,TRBJ2-5,TRBV9,CASSVGGGETQYF,TGTGCCAGCAGCGTAGGGGGGGGCGAGACCCAGTACTTC
-,TRBD2,TRBJ2-3,TRBV7-2,CASSPRSGGGGKNTDTQYF,TGTGCCAGCAGCCCCCGCAGCGGGGGGGGCGGAAAAAACACAGATACGCAGTATTTT
-,-,TRBJ2-1,TRBV7-2,CASSLYWPYNEQFF,TGTGCCAGCAGCTTATATTGGCCTTACAATGAGCAGTTCTTC
once,-,TRBJ2-3,TRBV3-1/TRBV3-2,CASSQVAGHTDTQYF,TGTGCCAGCAGCCAAGTGGCGGGGCACACAGATACGCAGTATTTT
-,-,TRBJ1-2,TRBV7-9,CASSCWVGAIVGGYTF,TGTGCCAGCAGCTGCTGGGTAGGGGCCATAGTTGGGGGCTACACCTTC
once,TRBD2,TRBJ2-1,TRBV6-1,CASSEGTSGTRAFF,TGTGCCAGCAGTGAAGGGACTAGCGGAACCCGGGCGTTCTTC
-,-,TRBJ1-1,TRBV6-2/TRBV6-3,CASSQGWRAFF,TGTGCCAGCAGTCAGGGCTGGCGAGCTTTCTTT
-,-,TRBJ2-5,TRBV4-1,CASSQERSLFVGTQYF,TGCGCCAGCAGCCAAGAAAGGAGTCTCTTTGTAGGGACCCAGTACTTC
few,-,TRBJ1-6,TRBV29-1,CSVEQGSSYNSPLHF,TGCAGCGTCGAACAGGGTAGCTCCTATAATTCACCCCTCCACTTT
once,TRBD1,TRBJ1-6,TRBV18,CASSIEGGNNSPLHF,TGTGCCAGCTCGATTGAAGGGGGCAATAATTCACCCCTCCACTTT
-,TRBD1,TRBJ2-7,TRBV6-5,CASSYRDRGPYEQYF,TGTGCCAGCAGTTACCGTGACAGGGGCCCCTACGAGCAGTACTTC
few,-,TRBJ1-2,TRBV27,CASSPLLGGGDYGYTF,TGTGCCAGCAGTCCCCTCCTAGGGGGGGGAGACTATGGCTACACCTTC
-,-,TRBJ1-5,TRBV19,CASSDGGYQPQHF,TGTGCCAGTAGTGACGGGGGATATCAGCCCCAGCATTTT
-,TRBD1,TRBJ2-7,TRBV6-6,CASSQNQGAYEQYF,TGTGCCAGCAGTCAGAATCAGGGGGCCTACGAGCAGTACTTC
-,-,TRBJ2-3,TRBV6-4,CASSNGGHRDTQYF,TGTGCCAGCAGTAACGGGGGGCATAGAGATACGCAGTATTTT
-,TRBD2,TRBJ2-5,TRBV6-2/TRBV6-3,CASSSGGETQYF,TGTGCCAGCAGCTCGGGGGGAGAGACCCAGTACTTC
once,TRBD2,TRBJ2-1,TRBV7-6,CASSLIAGGTSGGNEQFF,TGTGCCAGCAGCTTAATTGCTGGTGGGACTAGCGGGGGGAATGAGCAGTTCTTC
once,TRBD1,TRBJ2-7,TRBV5-1,CASSPTGGSSYEQYF,TGCGCCAGCTCGCCGACAGGGGGTTCCTCCTACGAGCAGTACTTC
-,TRBD2,TRBJ2-1,TRBV6-6,CASSSQRGGDEQFF,TGTGCCAGCAGTTCCCAGCGGGGGGGGGATGAGCAGTTCTTC
-,-,TRBJ1-1,TRBV6-6,CASSSPPGLPNTEAFF,TGTGCCAGCAGTTCACCCCCTGGACTGCCGAACACTGAAGCTTTCTTT
once,TRBD2,TRBJ2-5,TRBV2,CASSGAGGLGTQYF,TGTGCCAGCAGCGGAGCGGGGGGGCTGGGGACCCAGTACTTC
-,-,TRBJ2-1,TRBV27,CASRIRPGVREQFF,TGTGCCAGCAGGATTCGACCGGGGGTCCGTGAGCAGTTCTTC
-,-,TRBJ2-1,TRBV20-1,CSARADMEQFF,TGCAGTGCTAGGGCGGACATGGAGCAGTTCTTC
-,-,TRBJ2-2,TRBV18,CASSPSGAGELFF,TGTGCCAGCTCTCCCTCCGGGGCCGGGGAGCTGTTTTTT
-,TRBD1,TRBJ2-7,TRBV6-5,CASRPSPGQIIEQYF,TGTGCCAGCAGGCCCTCGCCGGGACAGATAATCGAGCAGTACTTC
-,TRBD2,TRBJ2-5,TRBV5-4,CASSLKLAGGQETQYF,TGTGCCAGCAGCTTAAAACTAGCGGGGGGGCAAGAGACCCAGTACTTC
-,-,TRBJ2-5,TRBV11-2,CASSQESVGTQYF,TGTGCCAGCAGCCAAGAATCAGTTGGGACCCAGTACTTC
-,-,TRBJ1-5,TRBV29-1,CSVGRSGGPQHF,TGCAGCGTTGGTCGGTCGGGGGGCCCCCAGCATTTT
-,TRBD2,TRBJ2-7,TRBV10-3,CAISAGEGTSSYEQYF,TGTGCCATCAGTGCCGGGGAGGGGACCAGCTCCTACGAGCAGTACTTC
once,-,TRBJ1-2,TRBV3-1/TRBV3-2,CASSHTGQGLNYGYTF,TGTGCCAGCAGCCACACGGGTCAGGGCCTCAACTATGGCTACACCTTC
-,-,TRBJ2-2,TRBV2,CASSEEAPRGGGELFF,TGTGCCAGCAGTGAAGAGGCCCCCCGCGGTGGCGGGGAGCTGTTTTTT
-,TRBD2,TRBJ2-5,TRBV7-9,CASSLIGGFQETQYF,TGTGCCAGCAGCTTAATCGGGGGGTTTCAAGAGACCCAGTACTTC
-,-,TRBJ2-4,TRBV21-1,CASSNGTGSPLAKNIQYF,TGTGCCAGCAGCAACGGGACAGGGAGCCCCTTAGCCAAAAACATTCAGTACTTC
-,-,TRBJ2-2,TRBV25-1,CASSQTGTTGELFF,TGTGCCAGCAGTCAGACAGGGACTACCGGGGAGCTGTTTTTT
-,TRBD1,TRBJ2-2,TRBV11-2,CASSLVPQTGANTGELFF,TGTGCCAGCAGCTTAGTGCCCCAGACAGGGGCGAACACCGGGGAGCTGTTTTTT
once,-,TRBJ1-5,TRBV4-1,CASSQPLSGGDQPQHF,TGCGCCAGCAGCCAACCGCTCTCGGGGGGGGATCAGCCCCAGCATTTT
-,-,TRBJ1-6,TRBV5-8,CASSLPGSSYNSPLHF,TGTGCCAGCAGCTTGCCTGGGAGCTCCTATAATTCACCCCTCCACTTT
-,TRBD1,TRBJ2-3,TRBV19,CASSTSDRVVTDTQYF,TGTGCCAGTAGTACTTCGGACAGGGTTGTCACAGATACGCAGTATTTT
-,TRBD1,TRBJ2-7,TRBV3-1/TRBV3-2,CASSQEGTGILEQYF,TGTGCCAGCAGCCAAGAAGGGACAGGGATACTCGAGCAGTACTTC
-,-,TRBJ1-2,TRBV19,CASSIGDGYTF,TGTGCCAGTAGTATCGGGGATGGCTACACCTTC
-,TRBD1,TRBJ1-1,TRBV5-1,CASSLEGQGLLAFF,TGCGCCAGCAGCTTGGAAGGACAGGGATTGCTCGCTTTCTTT
-,TRBD1,TRBJ2-1,TRBV18,CASSQGTGSYNEQFF,TGTGCCAGCTCACAAGGGACAGGGTCCTACAATGAGCAGTTCTTC